This T cell receptor beta chain was sequenced for a study of CD8 T cells in ankylosing spondylitis. Study outcomes and limitations: Clones linked with disease were CD8+ and fairly uncommon in the peripheral blood. Made up of roughly 8 highly homologous variants, a TCR beta motif appeared characteristic of ankylosing spondylitis blood.

This CDR3 has 16 amino acids. Trimming removed 7 bases from V and 3 bases from J, with 21 bases in between. From germline, CDR1 is LNHDA and CDR2 SQIVND (reference sequence). On this clonotype: Antigen: not known.

Quantitative 5'-RACE was performed with molecular barcodes, and it yielded the TCR beta libraries. TCRdb itself ran the 5' RACE reads through MiXCR, one entry per CDR3 protein. The table lists hundreds of thousands of distinct CDR3 sequences, 10% to 13% of them singletons. This sequence originates from a male donor with ankylosing spondylitis or in good health (not recorded which). The rearrangement joins TRBV19 to TRBJ1-2, with D perhaps TRBD1 (6 bases). Sequencing was performed on blood, either unsorted or a sorted T cell fraction (not recorded which). This CDR3 is CASNSQEKGGDYGYTF. The CDR3, as DNA: TGTGCCAGTAATTCCCAGGAAAAGGGGGGAGACTATGGCTACACCTTC.